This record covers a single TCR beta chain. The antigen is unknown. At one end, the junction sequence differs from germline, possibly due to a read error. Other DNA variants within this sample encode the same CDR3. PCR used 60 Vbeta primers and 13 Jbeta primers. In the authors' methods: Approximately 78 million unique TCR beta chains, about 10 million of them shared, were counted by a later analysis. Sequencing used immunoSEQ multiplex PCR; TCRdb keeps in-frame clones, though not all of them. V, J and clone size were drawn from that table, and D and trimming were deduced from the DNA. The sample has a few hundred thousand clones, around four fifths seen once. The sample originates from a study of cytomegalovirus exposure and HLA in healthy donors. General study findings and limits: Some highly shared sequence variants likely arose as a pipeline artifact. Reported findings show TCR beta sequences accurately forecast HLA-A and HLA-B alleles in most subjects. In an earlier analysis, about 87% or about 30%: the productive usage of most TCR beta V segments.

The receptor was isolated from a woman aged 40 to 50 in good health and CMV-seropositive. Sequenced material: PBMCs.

CDR3 sequence (DNA): TGTGCCTGGAGTCTCCCCGGGGGAGGGAGGGGGGAACTGTTTTTT. Translated, it gives CAWSLPGGGRGELFF. The V gene is TRBV30, the J gene TRBJ2-2, with a tentative D call TRBD2 (7 bases). This CDR3 comprises 15 residues. From germline, CDR1 is GTSNPN and CDR2 SVGIG (reference sequence).